This is a list of T cell receptor beta chains from one sample in a study of blood T cell repertoires in COVID-19. Here immunoSEQ multiplex PCR was the method, and the copy in TCRdb shows in-frame clones only, minus some. The sample comprises over 250,000 clones, roughly 77% of which are singletons, and 2.5% to 4% rests with the top ten. Sequencing was carried out using peripheral blood. These receptor sequences come from a woman older than 75 with acute or convalescent COVID-19. The CDR3 runs from the conserved cysteine through the conserved F or W. A D gene is named only where the DNA matches it firmly. For some rows the clone size is stated as once, few or many, or as a class when expanded; others skip it.

clone size: .; V gene: TRBV29-1; CDR3 length: 17; D gene: TRBD1; J gene: TRBJ1-2; CDR3 DNA: TGCAGCGTTGAAGACTCGCACCGGGACAGGGTTAACTATGGCTACACCTTC; CDR3 protein: CSVEDSHRDRVNYGYTF
clone size: .; V gene: TRBV19; CDR3 length: 14; D gene: TRBD1; J gene: TRBJ2-5; CDR3 DNA: TGTGCCAGTAGCCCCGGACAGGTACAAGAGACCCAGTACTTC; CDR3 protein: CASSPGQVQETQYF
clone size: .; V gene: TRBV19; CDR3 length: 16; D gene: .; J gene: TRBJ1-4; CDR3 DNA: TGTGCCAGTAGTACCCGATCAGGGGCAACTAATGAAAAACTGTTTTTT; CDR3 protein: CASSTRSGATNEKLFF
clone size: .; V gene: TRBV6-1; CDR3 length: 12; D gene: .; J gene: TRBJ2-7; CDR3 DNA: TGTGCCAGCAGTGATGGGTGGGGCCGTCAGTACTTC; CDR3 protein: CASSDGWGRQYF
clone size: .; V gene: TRBV5-1; CDR3 length: 15; D gene: .; J gene: TRBJ1-2; CDR3 DNA: TGCGCCAGCAGCGACCCGGGACAAGAGAACTATGGCTACACCTTC; CDR3 protein: CASSDPGQENYGYTF
clone size: once; V gene: TRBV5-4; CDR3 length: 15; D gene: .; J gene: TRBJ2-7; CDR3 DNA: TGTGCCAGCAGCTTGGCATCAGGGACATACTACGAGCAGTACTTC; CDR3 protein: CASSLASGTYYEQYF
clone size: .; V gene: TRBV9; CDR3 length: 13; D gene: .; J gene: TRBJ2-2; CDR3 DNA: TGTGCCAGCAGCGCACAGGACACCGGGGAGCTGTTTTTT; CDR3 protein: CASSAQDTGELFF
clone size: .; V gene: TRBV19; CDR3 length: 14; D gene: TRBD1; J gene: TRBJ2-7; CDR3 DNA: TGTGCCAGTAGTTCCCGGGACAGGGTCTACGAGCAGTACTTC; CDR3 protein: CASSSRDRVYEQYF
clone size: .; V gene: TRBV9; CDR3 length: 14; D gene: .; J gene: TRBJ1-3; CDR3 DNA: TGTGCCAGCAGCGAGTCCGGACTCGGAAACACCATATATTTT; CDR3 protein: CASSESGLGNTIYF
clone size: .; V gene: TRBV6-5; CDR3 length: 15; D gene: .; J gene: TRBJ1-1; CDR3 DNA: TGTGCCAGCAGCCCCCATCTAACAGTGAACACTGAAGCTTTCTTT; CDR3 protein: CASSPHLTVNTEAFF
clone size: many; V gene: TRBV18; CDR3 length: 16; D gene: TRBD1; J gene: TRBJ2-4; CDR3 DNA: TGTGCCAGCTCACCCCTGGCGGACAGGGTGAGAAACATTCAGTACTTC; CDR3 protein: CASSPLADRVRNIQYF
clone size: .; V gene: TRBV7-9; CDR3 length: 16; D gene: .; J gene: TRBJ2-6; CDR3 DNA: TGTGCCAGCAGCTCCCCTCGACAGGCTGGGGCCAACGTCCTGACTTTC; CDR3 protein: CASSSPRQAGANVLTF
clone size: .; V gene: TRBV7-2; CDR3 length: 13; D gene: .; J gene: TRBJ1-5; CDR3 DNA: TGTGCCAGCAGCCTATACAGGGACCAGCCCCAGCATTTT; CDR3 protein: CASSLYRDQPQHF
clone size: .; V gene: TRBV7-9; CDR3 length: 15; D gene: .; J gene: TRBJ1-1; CDR3 DNA: TGTGCCAGCAGCCTACAGGGAATCGGGAACACTGAAGCTTTCTTT; CDR3 protein: CASSLQGIGNTEAFF
clone size: .; V gene: TRBV5-1; CDR3 length: 16; D gene: .; J gene: TRBJ1-1; CDR3 DNA: TGCGCCAGCAGCTTGCAAGGGCAGGGGCTGGGCACTGAAGCTTTCTTT; CDR3 protein: CASSLQGQGLGTEAFF
clone size: .; V gene: TRBV23-1; CDR3 length: 17; D gene: .; J gene: TRBJ1-5; CDR3 DNA: TGCGCCAGCAGTCAATCCCCCCAGAGAGGTAGCAATCAGCCCCAGCATTTT; CDR3 protein: CASSQSPQRGSNQPQHF
clone size: .; V gene: TRBV2; CDR3 length: 14; D gene: .; J gene: TRBJ2-1; CDR3 DNA: TGTGCCAGCAAGCGGGACAGGACCCGCAATGAGCAGTTCTTC; CDR3 protein: CASKRDRTRNEQFF
clone size: .; V gene: TRBV30; CDR3 length: 14; D gene: .; J gene: TRBJ1-2; CDR3 DNA: TGTGCCTGGAGTGTGGGCAGGGGATTCTATGGCTACACCTTC; CDR3 protein: CAWSVGRGFYGYTF
clone size: .; V gene: TRBV5-4; CDR3 length: 16; D gene: .; J gene: TRBJ2-1; CDR3 DNA: TGTGCCAGCAGCGTCCGGGGATTGGGCTCCTACAATGAGCAGTTCTTC; CDR3 protein: CASSVRGLGSYNEQFF
clone size: .; V gene: TRBV19; CDR3 length: 13; D gene: TRBD1; J gene: TRBJ2-2; CDR3 DNA: TGTGCCAGTAGTGTAACAGGGGCCGGGGAGCTGTTTTTT; CDR3 protein: CASSVTGAGELFF
clone size: .; V gene: TRBV5-4; CDR3 length: 15; D gene: TRBD1; J gene: TRBJ1-2; CDR3 DNA: TGTGCCAGCAGCTTTCAGACAGGGGCTAACTATGGCTACACCTTC; CDR3 protein: CASSFQTGANYGYTF
clone size: few; V gene: TRBV5-1; CDR3 length: 14; D gene: .; J gene: TRBJ1-1; CDR3 DNA: TGCGCCAGCAGCCCTACGACAGTAAACACTGAAGCTTTCTTT; CDR3 protein: CASSPTTVNTEAFF
clone size: .; V gene: TRBV4-1; CDR3 length: 14; D gene: .; J gene: TRBJ1-3; CDR3 DNA: TGCGCCAGCAGCCAAAGTTTAGTTGGAAACACCATATATTTT; CDR3 protein: CASSQSLVGNTIYF
clone size: .; V gene: TRBV9; CDR3 length: 15; D gene: .; J gene: TRBJ1-5; CDR3 DNA: TGTGCCAGCAGCGTATTCCTCCGGAGCAATCAGCCCCAGCATTTT; CDR3 protein: CASSVFLRSNQPQHF
clone size: .; V gene: TRBV3-1/TRBV3-2; CDR3 length: 16; D gene: TRBD1; J gene: TRBJ1-1; CDR3 DNA: TGTGCCAGCAGCCTATCGTCGGCAGGGGGAGTGTCTGAAGCTTTCTTT; CDR3 protein: CASSLSSAGGVSEAFF
clone size: .; V gene: TRBV3-1/TRBV3-2; CDR3 length: 15; D gene: .; J gene: TRBJ2-7; CDR3 DNA: TGTGCCAGCAGCCAAGGTCAGGGAGGACCCTACGAGCAGTACTTC; CDR3 protein: CASSQGQGGPYEQYF
clone size: .; V gene: TRBV7-2; CDR3 length: 14; D gene: .; J gene: TRBJ1-3; CDR3 DNA: TGTGCCAGCAGCTCCGGAGCCTCTGGAAACACCATATATTTT; CDR3 protein: CASSSGASGNTIYF
clone size: .; V gene: TRBV9; CDR3 length: 15; D gene: .; J gene: TRBJ1-4; CDR3 DNA: TGTGCCAGCAGCGAAAGGAAGGCCGGGGGAGAAAAACTGTTTTTT; CDR3 protein: CASSERKAGGEKLFF
clone size: .; V gene: TRBV5-4; CDR3 length: 14; D gene: TRBD1; J gene: TRBJ1-2; CDR3 DNA: TGTGCCAGCAGCCTCGGGGACAGGGGCTATGGCTACACCTTC; CDR3 protein: CASSLGDRGYGYTF
clone size: .; V gene: TRBV3-1/TRBV3-2; CDR3 length: 17; D gene: .; J gene: TRBJ1-2; CDR3 DNA: TGTGCCAGCAGCCAAGAGGGACTGGGGAACCTCCCCGGCGGCTACACCTTC; CDR3 protein: CASSQEGLGNLPGGYTF
clone size: .; V gene: TRBV5-1; CDR3 length: 14; D gene: .; J gene: TRBJ1-2; CDR3 DNA: TGCGCCAGCAGTCAACAGGGATTTTACTATGGCTACACCTTC; CDR3 protein: CASSQQGFYYGYTF
clone size: .; V gene: TRBV2; CDR3 length: 15; D gene: .; J gene: TRBJ1-5; CDR3 DNA: TGTGCCAGCAGGGGGCACGGACAGAGCAATCAGCCCCAGCATTTT; CDR3 protein: CASRGHGQSNQPQHF